A single sample is the source of the 6 T cell receptor beta chains below, sequenced in a study of blood T cell repertoires in COVID-19 (TCRdb year 2020). The library was made by the immunoSEQ multiplex PCR assay. Imported from immuneACCESS, the table was reduced by TCRdb to in-frame sequences with V and J called. These copies leave out some clones; in studies compared against another copy, an unresolved V gene accounts for under half, and the cause of the remainder is not known. The sample contains around 300,000 clones, 87% of them found a single time. Of the sample, 2% to 3% is held by the ten largest clones. Input material: peripheral blood. All receptors derive from a man aged 18 to 29 with active or convalescent COVID-19.

The rearrangement joins TRBV10-3 to TRBJ2-7; 8 bases are shared with TRBD1. Germline-derived CDR1 and CDR2 are ENHRY and SYGVKD. The junction had 8 bases not matched to a gene; V was cut back by 0 bases and J by 7 bases. The CDR3 runs to 15 residues. This chain's CDR3 is CAISESGTGLREQYF. The CDR3 nucleotides read TGTGCCATCAGTGAGTCGGGGACAGGCCTAAGGGAGCAGTACTTC.

The chain combines TRBV12-3 or TRBV12-4 with TRBJ1-5; D is uncertain. V shed 9 bases and J shed 5 bases, with 14 bases lying between them. The CDR3 has 13 residues. CDR3 in DNA: TGTGCCAGTGGCTTCCGGGTGGATCAGCCCCAGCATTTT. It yields the protein CASGFRVDQPQHF.

The CDR3, as DNA: TGTGCCAGCAGTCTGACCGCTGACAGCCCCTACGAGCAGTACTTC. Translated, it gives CASSLTADSPYEQYF. The V and J genes are TRBV27 and TRBJ2-7; tentatively, D is TRBD1 (5 bases). CDR1 is MNHEY and CDR2 is SMNVEV in the germline V gene (reference sequence). V dropped 5 bases and J dropped 2 bases, with 16 bases sitting between them. CDR3 length equals 15 residues.

The chain employs TRBV10-3 and TRBJ2-4; a weak D match, TRBD2 (7 bases). Germline CDR1 and CDR2: ENHRY and SYGVKD. The CDR3 covers 15 residues. With 3 bases removed from V and 1 base from J, the gap between germline ends came to 10 bases. The CDR3 sequence: CAISDGGRAKNIQYF. The CDR3 DNA is TGTGCCATCAGTGACGGGGGGCGTGCCAAAAACATTCAGTACTTC.

The gene calls are TRBV7-2 and TRBJ2-5, with D possibly being TRBD1 (6 bases). Between the trimmed V and J ends, which lost 4 bases and 3 bases, there was a span of 12 bases. The germline CDR1 and CDR2 sequences are SGHTA and FQGNSA. This CDR3 comprises 14 residues. The CDR3 sequence is CASSSDRLKETQYF. The CDR3 DNA reads as TGTGCCAGCAGCTCTGACAGGTTAAAAGAGACCCAGTACTTC. The variable domain in full, with the rest retrieved from reference TRBV7-2 and TRBJ2-5, is GAGVSQSPSNKVTEKGKDVELRCDPISGHTALYWYRQSLGQGLEFLIYFQGNSAPDKSGLPSDRFSAERTGGSVSTLTIQRTQQEDSAVYLCASSSDRLKETQYFGPGTRLLVL.

J is TRBJ1-1 and V is TRBV6-5; TRBD1 matches 8 bases. The germline V gene encodes CDR1 MNHEY and CDR2 SVGAGI. V trimming: 3 bases; J trimming: 1 base; junction bases outside the gene matches: 7. The CDR3 spans 16 residues. CDR3 in DNA: TGTGCCAGCAGTTATCTCTTTGACAGGGGGAACACTGAAGCTTTCTTT. It translates to CASSYLFDRGNTEAFF.